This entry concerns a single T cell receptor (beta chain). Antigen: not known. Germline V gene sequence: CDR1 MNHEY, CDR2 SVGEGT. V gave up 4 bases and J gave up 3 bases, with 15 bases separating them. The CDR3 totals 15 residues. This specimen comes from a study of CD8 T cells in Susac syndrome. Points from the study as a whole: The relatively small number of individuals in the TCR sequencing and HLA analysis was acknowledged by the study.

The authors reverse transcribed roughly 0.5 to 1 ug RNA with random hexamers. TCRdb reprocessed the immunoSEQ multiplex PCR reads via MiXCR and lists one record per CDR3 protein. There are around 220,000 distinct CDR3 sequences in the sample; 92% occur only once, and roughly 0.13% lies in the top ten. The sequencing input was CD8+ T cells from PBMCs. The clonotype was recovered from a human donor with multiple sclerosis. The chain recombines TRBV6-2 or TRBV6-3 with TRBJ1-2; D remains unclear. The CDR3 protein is CASSSGLGEYYGYTF. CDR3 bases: TGTGCCAGCAGTTCAGGATTAGGCGAATACTATGGCTACACCTTC.